These 2 T cell receptor beta chains came from one sample sequenced in a study of blood T cell repertoires in COVID-19. This table comes from immunoSEQ multiplex PCR, and its TCRdb copy is limited to in-frame clones, with some not included. The sample contains over 150,000 clones, roughly 88% of which appear only once. The specimen sequenced was peripheral blood. These TCRs come from a human donor in a cohort sampled during active COVID-19.

This clone was picked up a small number of times. The J gene is TRBJ2-1, the V gene TRBV14; D is possibly TRBD2 (6 bases). Germline V CDR1 and CDR2: SGHDN, FVKESK. The CDR3 totals 15 residues. Trimming removed 3 bases at V and 4 bases at J, with 13 bases between. CDR3 sequence (DNA): TGTGCCAGCAGCCATCCGCGGGGCGGATACAATGAGCAGTTCTTC. Translation gives CASSHPRGGYNEQFF.

DNA of the CDR3: TGTGCCAGTACCCAGACTAGCGGGCCCACCTACGAGCAGTACTTC. This sequence encodes CASTQTSGPTYEQYF. This chain uses TRBV19 with TRBJ2-7; 10 bases line up with TRBD2. There are 15 residues in the CDR3. The germline CDR1 and CDR2 sequences are LNHDA and SQIVND (reference sequence). V lost 7 bases and J lost 2; bases outside the gene matches: 8.